This TCR beta chain originates from a study of blood T cell repertoires in COVID-19. TCRdb's table, derived via immunoSEQ multiplex PCR, lists solely in-frame clones and lacks some. Of 150,000 to 180,000 clones listed, 80% to 90% are singletons. V was clipped by 3 bases and J by 10 bases; unmatched bases: 4. Germline V CDR1 and CDR2: MGHRA, YSYEKL. The CDR3 length is 14 residues. The rearrangement links TRBV4-1 to TRBJ2-1, with TRBD1 matching over 12 bases. The sequence was obtained from a woman between 65 and 79 years old with acute or convalescent COVID-19. The sample consisted of peripheral blood. In DNA form, the CDR3 reads TGCGCCAGCAGCCAGGGACAGGGGGCGAGGGAGCAGTTCTTC. It encodes CASSQGQGAREQFF.